This T cell receptor (beta chain) was captured by sequencing in a study of T cell responses to AZD1222 COVID-19 vaccine. Profiling relied on immunoSEQ multiplex PCR, and the TCRdb table lists in-frame clones only, not all of them. This table holds around 180,000 clones, more than 80% found once. CDR3 length: 16 amino acids. Germline CDR1 and CDR2: KGHSH and LQKENI. V dropped 2 bases and J dropped 6; count of bases not matched to a gene: 9. The rearrangement uses TRBV18 and TRBJ2-2, with 7 bases matching TRBD1. The source is an adult in good health. Sample: peripheral blood, taken on day 0 of AZD1222 vaccination. The CDR3 DNA follows: TGTGCCAGCTCACCAAAGTACGACAGGGAAGCCGGGGAGCTGTTTTTT. This codes for CASSPKYDREAGELFF.